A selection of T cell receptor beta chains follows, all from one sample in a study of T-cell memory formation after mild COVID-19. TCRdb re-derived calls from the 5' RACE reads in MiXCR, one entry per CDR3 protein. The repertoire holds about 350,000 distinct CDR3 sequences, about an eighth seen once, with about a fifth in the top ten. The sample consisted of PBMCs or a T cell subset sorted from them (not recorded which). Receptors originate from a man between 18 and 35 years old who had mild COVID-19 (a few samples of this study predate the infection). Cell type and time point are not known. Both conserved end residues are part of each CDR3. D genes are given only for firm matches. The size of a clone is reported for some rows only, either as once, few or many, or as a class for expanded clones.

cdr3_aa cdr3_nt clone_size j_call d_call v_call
CASSTYYEQYF TGTGCCAGCAGCACCTACTACGAGCAGTACTTC many TRBJ2-7 NA TRBV7-2
CASRPFGEGTEAFF TGTGCCAGCAGGCCTTTCGGGGAGGGCACTGAAGCTTTCTTT NA TRBJ1-1 NA TRBV3-1
CASSYSTSLSGNTIYF TGTGCCAGCAGTTACTCGACCAGCCTCTCTGGAAACACCATATATTTT few TRBJ1-3 NA TRBV6-5
CASRIGGGKLNQPQHF TGTGCCAGTAGAATAGGGGGGGGTAAACTCAATCAGCCCCAGCATTTT few TRBJ1-5 NA TRBV19
CASSPRRLYTDTQYF TGTGCCAGCAGCCCGCGTAGACTGTACACAGATACGCAGTATTTT NA TRBJ2-3 NA TRBV14
CASSLTQGKAFF TGTGCCAGCAGCCTCACACAGGGGAAAGCTTTCTTT few TRBJ1-1 TRBD1 TRBV5-6
CSARDPRENTEAFF TGCAGTGCTAGAGATCCGAGGGAGAACACTGAAGCTTTCTTT few TRBJ1-1 NA TRBV20-1
CASSLDANEKLFF TGTGCCAGCAGTTTGGATGCTAATGAAAAACTGTTTTTT few TRBJ1-4 NA TRBV12-3/TRBV12-4
CASGQKNTEAFF TGCGCCAGCGGTCAGAAGAACACTGAAGCTTTCTTT NA TRBJ1-1 NA TRBV5-1
CASATSLNTEAFF TGCGCCAGCGCCACCTCCCTGAACACTGAAGCTTTCTTT NA TRBJ1-1 NA TRBV10-1
CASSLGQRLSYNEQFF TGCGCCAGCAGCTTGGGGCAGCGGCTCTCCTACAATGAGCAGTTCTTC many TRBJ2-1 NA TRBV5-1
CASSQEVISSNQPQHF TGTGCCAGCAGCCAAGAAGTTATCAGTAGCAATCAGCCCCAGCATTTT few TRBJ1-5 NA TRBV4-2
CASSRTITAGNTDTQYF TGCGCCAGCAGCCGGACGATAACGGCGGGGAATACAGATACGCAGTATTTT few TRBJ2-3 NA TRBV4-3
CASSPPSVTGELFF TGTGCCAGCTCACCACCGTCAGTCACCGGGGAGCTGTTTTTT many TRBJ2-2 NA TRBV18
CASSLDPGSKAFF TGTGCCAGCAGCTTAGATCCGGGTTCAAAAGCTTTCTTT NA TRBJ1-1 NA TRBV11-3
CASRGQPSYRAFF TGTGCCAGCCGGGGACAGCCTAGTTACCGGGCTTTCTTT few TRBJ1-1 TRBD1 TRBV13
CASTQFGQGQHEQFF TGTGCCAGCACCCAATTCGGACAGGGGCAGCATGAGCAGTTCTTC few TRBJ2-1 TRBD1 TRBV6-6